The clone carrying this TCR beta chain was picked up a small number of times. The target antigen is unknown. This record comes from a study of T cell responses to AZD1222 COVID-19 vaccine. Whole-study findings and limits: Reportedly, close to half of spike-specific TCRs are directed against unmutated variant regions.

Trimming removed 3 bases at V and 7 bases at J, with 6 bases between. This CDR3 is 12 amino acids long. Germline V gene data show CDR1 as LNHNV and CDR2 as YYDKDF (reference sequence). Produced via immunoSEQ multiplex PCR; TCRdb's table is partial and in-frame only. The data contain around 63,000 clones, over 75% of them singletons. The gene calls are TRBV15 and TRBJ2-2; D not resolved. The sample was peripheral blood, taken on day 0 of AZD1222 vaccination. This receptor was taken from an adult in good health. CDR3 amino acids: CATSRSNGELFF. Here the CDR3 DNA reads TGTGCCACCAGCAGGAGTAACGGGGAGCTGTTTTTT. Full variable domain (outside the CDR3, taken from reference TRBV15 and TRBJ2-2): DAMVIQNPRYQVTQFGKPVTLSCSQTLNHNVMYWYQQKSSQAPKLLFHYYDKDFNNEADTPDNFQSRRPNTSFCFLDIRSPGLGDTAMYLCATSRSNGELFFGEGSRLTVL.